This note documents a single T cell receptor beta chain sequence. Original analysis: Nucleated cell counts were estimated from reference gene primer amplification. Method: immunoSEQ multiplex PCR; TCRdb's copy keeps in-frame clones and lacks some. V and J calls and clone size come straight from that table; D and trimming were deduced from the DNA. Here the sample spans around 120,000 clones, over 70% being singletons. The source of the sample is a study of blood T cell repertoires in COVID-19. Study-level background: From the United States, Italy and Spain came samples of acute and convalescent COVID-19. T cells, B-cell-depleted T cells, or PBMCs provided the cDNA or gDNA that served as material.

Trimming at V came to 5 bases and at J to 4 bases, leaving 4 bases not matched to a gene. The germline CDR1 and CDR2 sequences are SEHNR and FQNEAQ (reference sequence). The CDR3 contains 14 residues. The V gene is TRBV7-9, the J gene TRBJ1-2, with TRBD1 matching 10 bases. The sample was peripheral blood. This TCR came from a woman in her 70s with acute or convalescent COVID-19. This CDR3 is CASSPGQGGYGYTF. In DNA form, the CDR3 reads TGTGCCAGCAGCCCCGGACAGGGGGGCTATGGCTACACCTTC.